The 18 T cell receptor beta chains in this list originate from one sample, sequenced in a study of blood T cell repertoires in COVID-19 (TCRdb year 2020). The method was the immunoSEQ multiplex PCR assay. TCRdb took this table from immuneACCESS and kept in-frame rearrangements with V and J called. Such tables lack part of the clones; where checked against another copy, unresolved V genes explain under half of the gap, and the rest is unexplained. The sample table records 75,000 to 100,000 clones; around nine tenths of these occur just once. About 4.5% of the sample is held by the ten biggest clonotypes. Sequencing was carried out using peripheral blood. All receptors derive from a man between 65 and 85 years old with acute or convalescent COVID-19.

CDR3 DNA: TGCGCCAGCAGCTTGGTGTCAGGGCGCAATAATTCACCCCTCCACTTT. It yields the protein CASSLVSGRNNSPLHF. This chain joins TRBV5-1 and TRBJ1-6; TRBD1 might be the D (5 bases). CDR3 length equals 16 residues. In germline, CDR1 is SGHRS, CDR2 YFSETQ. The germline V and J ends were trimmed by 0 bases and 5 bases, with 12 bases remaining between them.

The CDR3 reads CASSQDKHLGRTYNQPQHF. The CDR3 nucleotides are TGTGCCAGCAGCCAAGACAAGCACTTAGGACGGACTTACAATCAGCCCCAGCATTTT. The V gene is TRBV3-1 (or the pseudogene TRBV3-2), the J gene TRBJ1-5; D ambiguous. Germline V gene lookup returns CDR1 LGHDT and CDR2 YNNKEL (reference sequence). V lost 0 bases to trimming and J lost 3 bases, with 21 bases between them. The CDR3 has 19 residues.

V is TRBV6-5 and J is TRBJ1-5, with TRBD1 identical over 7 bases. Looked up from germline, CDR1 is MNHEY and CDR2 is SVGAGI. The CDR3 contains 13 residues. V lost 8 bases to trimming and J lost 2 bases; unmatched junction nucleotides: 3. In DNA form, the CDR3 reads TGTGCCAGCCGAGGACAGGGCAATCAGCCCCAGCATTTT. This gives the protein CASRGQGNQPQHF.

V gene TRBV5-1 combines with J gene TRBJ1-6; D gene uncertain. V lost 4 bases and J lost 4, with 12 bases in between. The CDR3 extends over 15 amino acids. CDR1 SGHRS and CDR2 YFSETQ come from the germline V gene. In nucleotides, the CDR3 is TGCGCCAGCAGCCGGGAACAGAATTATAATTCACCCCTCCACTTT. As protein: CASSREQNYNSPLHF.

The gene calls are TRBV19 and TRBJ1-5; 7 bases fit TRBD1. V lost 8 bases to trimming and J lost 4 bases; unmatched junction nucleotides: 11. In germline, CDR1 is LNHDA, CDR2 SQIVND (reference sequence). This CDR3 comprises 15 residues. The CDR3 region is CASDKPGTENQPQHF. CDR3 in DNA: TGTGCCAGTGATAAACCCGGGACAGAGAATCAGCCCCAGCATTTT.

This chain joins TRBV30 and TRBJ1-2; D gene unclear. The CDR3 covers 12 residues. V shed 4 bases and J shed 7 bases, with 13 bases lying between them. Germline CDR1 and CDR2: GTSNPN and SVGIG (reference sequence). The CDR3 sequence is CAWNAGGGGYTF. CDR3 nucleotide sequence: TGTGCCTGGAATGCAGGAGGCGGTGGCTACACCTTC. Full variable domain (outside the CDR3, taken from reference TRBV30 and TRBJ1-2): SQTIHQWPATLVQPVGSPLSLECTVEGTSNPNLYWYRQAAGRGLQLLFYSVGIGQISSEVPQNLSASRPQDRQFILSSKKLLLSDSGFYLCAWNAGGGGYTFGSGTRLTVV.

The CDR3 DNA follows: TGTGCCAGCGTTAACAGGGACTACGAGCAGTACTTC. This translates into CASVNRDYEQYF. The chain employs TRBV19 and TRBJ2-7, with D tentatively TRBD1 (6 bases). CDR3 length: 12 residues. CDR1 and CDR2 (germline): LNHDA, SQIVND (reference sequence). The V end was cut by 9 bases, the J end by 3 bases, with 12 bases between.

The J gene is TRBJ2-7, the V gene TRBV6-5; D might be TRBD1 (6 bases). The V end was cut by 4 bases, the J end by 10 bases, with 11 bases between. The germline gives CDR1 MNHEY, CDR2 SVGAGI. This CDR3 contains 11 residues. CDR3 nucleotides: TGTGCCAGCAGTTCTGACAGGCCCCAGTACTTC. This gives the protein CASSSDRPQYF.

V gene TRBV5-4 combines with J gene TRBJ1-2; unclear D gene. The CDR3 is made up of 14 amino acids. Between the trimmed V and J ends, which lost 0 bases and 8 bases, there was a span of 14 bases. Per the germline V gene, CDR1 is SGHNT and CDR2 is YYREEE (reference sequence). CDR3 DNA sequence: TGTGCCAGCAGCTTGGGACATTCTCCTCAGGGCTACACCTTC. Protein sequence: CASSLGHSPQGYTF.

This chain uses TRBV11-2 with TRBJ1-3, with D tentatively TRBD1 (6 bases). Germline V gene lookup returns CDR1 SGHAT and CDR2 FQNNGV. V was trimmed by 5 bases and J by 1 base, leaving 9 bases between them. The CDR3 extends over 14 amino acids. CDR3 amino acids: CASSVGQSGNTIYF. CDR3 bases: TGTGCCAGCAGCGTGGGACAATCTGGAAACACCATATATTTT.

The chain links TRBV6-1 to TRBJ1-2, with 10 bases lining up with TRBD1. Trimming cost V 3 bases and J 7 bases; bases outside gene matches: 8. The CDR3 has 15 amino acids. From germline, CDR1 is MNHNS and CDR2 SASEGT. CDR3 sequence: CASSDPTGGDFGYTF. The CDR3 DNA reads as TGTGCCAGCAGTGATCCGACAGGGGGCGATTTTGGCTACACCTTC.

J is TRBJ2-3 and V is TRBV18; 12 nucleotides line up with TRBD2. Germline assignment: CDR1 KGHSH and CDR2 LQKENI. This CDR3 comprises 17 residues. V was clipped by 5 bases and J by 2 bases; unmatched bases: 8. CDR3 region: CASSSSRLAGDTDTQYF. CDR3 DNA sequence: TGTGCCAGCTCATCATCCCGACTAGCGGGAGACACAGATACGCAGTATTTT. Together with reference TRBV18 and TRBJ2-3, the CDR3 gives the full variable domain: NAGVMQNPRHLVRRRGQEARLRCSPMKGHSHVYWYRQLPEEGLKFMVYLQKENIIDESGMPKERFSAEFPKEGPSILRIQQVVRGDSAAYFCASSSSRLAGDTDTQYFGPGTRLTVL.

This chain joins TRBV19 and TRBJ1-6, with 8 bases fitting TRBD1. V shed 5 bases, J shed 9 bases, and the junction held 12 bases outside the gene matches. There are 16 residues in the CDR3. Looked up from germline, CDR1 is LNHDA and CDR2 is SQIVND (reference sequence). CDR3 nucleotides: TGTGCCAGTAGTCCACGTTCTGGACAGGGAGCTTCACCCCTCCACTTT. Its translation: CASSPRSGQGASPLHF.

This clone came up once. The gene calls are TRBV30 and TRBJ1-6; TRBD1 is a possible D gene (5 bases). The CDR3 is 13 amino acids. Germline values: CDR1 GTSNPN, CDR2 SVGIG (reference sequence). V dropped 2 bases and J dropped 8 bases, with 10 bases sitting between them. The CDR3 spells CAWSPPGDSPLHF. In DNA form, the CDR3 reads TGTGCCTGGAGTCCCCCGGGGGATTCACCCCTCCACTTT.

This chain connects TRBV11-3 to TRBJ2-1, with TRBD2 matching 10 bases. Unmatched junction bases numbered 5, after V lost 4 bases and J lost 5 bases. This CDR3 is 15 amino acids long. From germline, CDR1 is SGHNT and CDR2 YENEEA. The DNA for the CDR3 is TGTGCCAGCAGCTCCTGGACTAGCGGAAACAATGAGCAGTTCTTC. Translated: CASSSWTSGNNEQFF. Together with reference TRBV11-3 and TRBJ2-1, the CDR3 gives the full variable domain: EAGVVQSPRYKIIEKKQPVAFWCNPISGHNTLYWYLQNLGQGPELLIRYENEEAVDDSQLPKDRFSAERLKGVDSTLKIQPAELGDSAVYLCASSSWTSGNNEQFFGPGTRLTVL.

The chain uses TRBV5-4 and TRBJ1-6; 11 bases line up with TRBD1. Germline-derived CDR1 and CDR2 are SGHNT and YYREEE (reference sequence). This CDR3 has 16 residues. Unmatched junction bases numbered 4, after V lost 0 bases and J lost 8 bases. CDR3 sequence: CASSLGTGGVDSPLHF. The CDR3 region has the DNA TGTGCCAGCAGCTTGGGGACAGGGGGCGTCGATTCACCCCTCCACTTT.

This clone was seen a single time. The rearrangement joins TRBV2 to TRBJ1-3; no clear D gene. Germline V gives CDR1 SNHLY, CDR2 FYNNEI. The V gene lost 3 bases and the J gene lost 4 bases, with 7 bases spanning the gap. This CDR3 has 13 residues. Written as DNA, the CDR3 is TGTGCCAGCAGTGAGTCCAGGGGAAACACCATATATTTT. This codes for CASSESRGNTIYF.

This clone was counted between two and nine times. The chain's CDR3 is CASNWEQGVFTEAFF. The DNA of the CDR3 is TGTGCCAGTAATTGGGAACAGGGGGTTTTCACTGAAGCTTTCTTT. The chain recombines TRBV6-5 with TRBJ1-1; 8 bases match TRBD1. V lost 9 bases to trimming and J lost 4 bases; unmatched junction nucleotides: 13. Germline CDR1 MNHEY, CDR2 SVGAGI. The CDR3 length is 15 residues.